The 31 T cell receptor beta chains given below trace back to one sample, sequenced in a study of blood T cell repertoires in COVID-19. Profiling relied on immunoSEQ multiplex PCR, and the TCRdb table lists in-frame clones only, not all of them. The data hold over 200,000 clones, with over 65% observed a single time. The sample was peripheral blood. The receptors stem from a woman of 80 years or more with acute or convalescent COVID-19.

The V call is TRBV4-1, the J call TRBJ2-3; D uncertain. Germline-derived CDR1 and CDR2 are MGHRA and YSYEKL. CDR3 length equals 14 residues. Trimming shortened V by 0 bases and J by 7 bases, and 11 bases separated the two germline ends. This CDR3 is CASSQEVQIHTQYF. CDR3 bases: TGCGCCAGCAGCCAAGAAGTACAAATCCATACGCAGTATTTT.

The J gene is TRBJ2-7, the V gene TRBV5-4; 10 nucleotides line up with TRBD1. This CDR3 contains 15 residues. J was trimmed by 0 bases and V by 4 bases; bases with no gene match: 4. CDR1 is SGHNT, CDR2 YYREEE, per germline (reference sequence). CDR3 coding DNA: TGTGCCAGCAGCCGGGGACAGGGGATCTCCTACGAGCAGTACTTC. Translating it yields CASSRGQGISYEQYF.

The rearrangement links TRBV19 to TRBJ2-7; D may be TRBD1 (6 bases). CDR3 length: 16 amino acids. Trimming took off 3 bases at V and 2 bases at J, with 17 bases between the two ends. Germline V CDR1 and CDR2: LNHDA, SQIVND (reference sequence). Here the CDR3 DNA reads TGTGCCAGTAGTATTTGGGACACCCGCTACACCTACGAGCAGTACTTC. Translated: CASSIWDTRYTYEQYF. Filled out from reference TRBV19 and TRBJ2-7, the complete variable domain reads DGGITQSPKYLFRKEGQNVTLSCEQNLNHDAMYWYRQDPGQGLRLIYYSQIVNDFQKGDIAEGYSVSREKKESFPLTVTSAQKNPTAFYLCASSIWDTRYTYEQYFGPGTRLTVT.

The chain carries TRBV18 and TRBJ2-5; 7 bases are a match to TRBD2. CDR1 and CDR2 from the germline V gene are KGHSH and LQKENI. The ends lost 2 bases at V and 4 bases at J; junction bases unmatched: 1. CDR3 length equals 13 residues. For the CDR3, the DNA is TGTGCCAGCTCACCATCGGGGGGAGAGACCCAGTACTTC. This gives the protein CASSPSGGETQYF.

The rearrangement joins TRBV7-9 to TRBJ2-1; 13 nucleotides match TRBD2. V lost 1 base, J lost 8 bases, and 2 bases stayed unmatched. Germline V gives CDR1 SEHNR, CDR2 FQNEAQ (reference sequence). CDR3 length: 15 residues. The CDR3 here is CASSLGGTSGDEQFF. As DNA, the CDR3 is TGTGCCAGCAGCTTAGGGGGGACTAGCGGGGATGAGCAGTTCTTC.

The chain has TRBV2 and TRBJ1-5; 7 bases are a match to TRBD1. Germline V gene sequence: CDR1 SNHLY, CDR2 FYNNEI. V trimming: 5 bases; J trimming: 4 bases; junction bases outside the gene matches: 5. The CDR3 sequence is 14 residues long. DNA for the CDR3: TGTGCCAGCAGTTCACAGGGGATTAATCAGCCCCAGCATTTT. The encoded protein is CASSSQGINQPQHF.

The V gene is TRBV5-1, the J gene TRBJ1-1, with a possible D match to TRBD1 (6 bases). V was pared by 0 bases and J by 1 base, with 10 bases between. CDR1 and CDR2 from the germline V gene are SGHRS and YFSETQ. This CDR3 comprises 15 residues. This CDR3 is CASSLVGGPNTEAFF. DNA of the CDR3: TGCGCCAGCAGCTTGGTTGGGGGCCCGAACACTGAAGCTTTCTTT. Variable domain in full (rest from reference TRBV5-1 and TRBJ1-1): KAGVTQTPRYLIKTRGQQVTLSCSPISGHRSVSWYQQTPGQGLQFLFEYFSETQRNKGNFPGRFSGRQFSNSRSEMNVSTLELGDSALYLCASSLVGGPNTEAFFGQGTRLTVV.

This chain uses TRBV7-9 with TRBJ2-5, with unresolved D. V lost 3 bases, J lost 4 bases, and 12 bases lay in between. Germline CDR1 SEHNR, CDR2 FQNEAQ (reference sequence). The CDR3 sequence is 14 residues long. The CDR3 spells CASSLSSTGETQYF. In DNA, the CDR3 is TGTGCCAGCAGCTTGTCATCGACGGGAGAGACCCAGTACTTC.

CDR3 protein: CASIILPGQGNYGYTF. For the CDR3, the DNA is TGTGCCAGCATCATTCTTCCGGGACAGGGAAACTATGGCTACACCTTC. V gene TRBV2 combines with J gene TRBJ1-2; 9 positions match TRBD1. Losses at the gene ends were 7 bases for V and 2 bases for J; bases not matched to a gene: 11. CDR3 length: 16 residues. Germline values: CDR1 SNHLY, CDR2 FYNNEI. Full variable domain (outside the CDR3, taken from reference TRBV2 and TRBJ1-2): EPEVTQTPSHQVTQMGQEVILRCVPISNHLYFYWYRQILGQKVEFLVSFYNNEISEKSEIFDDQFSVERPDGSNFTLKIRSTKLEDSAMYFCASIILPGQGNYGYTFGSGTRLTVV.

The chain recombines TRBV27 with TRBJ1-2; TRBD1 matches at 8 bases. With 7 bases clipped from V and 4 bases from J, the junction kept 20 bases outside the gene matches. The CDR3 is 18 residues long. Per germline, CDR1 MNHEY and CDR2 SMNVEV (reference sequence). The CDR3 DNA reads as TGTGCCAGCACTAAAGTTGGGACAGGCCTTGTCGAGGGCTATGGCTACACCTTC. This translates into CASTKVGTGLVEGYGYTF.

The rearrangement links TRBV29-1 to TRBJ1-2; weak D call: TRBD1 (6 bases). The V end lost 8 bases, the J end lost 7 bases, and 17 bases lay between the germline ends. The CDR3 totals 12 residues. Germline V lookup: CDR1 SQVTM, CDR2 ANQGSEA. The CDR3 loop reads CSLRSGEFGYTF. As DNA, the CDR3 is TGCAGCCTCAGATCAGGGGAATTTGGCTACACCTTC. The entire variable domain, with the rest obtained from reference TRBV29-1 and TRBJ1-2, is as follows: SAVISQKPSRDICQRGTSLTIQCQVDSQVTMMFWYRQQPGQSLTLIATANQGSEATYESGFVIDKFPISRPNLTFSTLTVSNMSPEDSSIYLCSLRSGEFGYTFGSGTRLTVV.

CDR3 residues: CASSPANSLNGGYTF. CDR3 in DNA: TGTGCCAGCTCACCCGCGAATTCCCTGAACGGGGGCTACACCTTC. The chain is built from TRBV18 and TRBJ1-2, with D unresolved. CDR1 KGHSH and CDR2 LQKENI come from the germline V gene. Trimming shortened V by 3 bases and J by 8 bases, and 19 bases separated the two germline ends. This CDR3 contains 15 residues.

The chain uses TRBV3-1 (or the pseudogene TRBV3-2) and TRBJ1-3, with 7 bases aligning to TRBD1. The junction had 5 bases not matched to a gene; V was cut back by 4 bases and J by 2 bases. Germline-derived CDR1 and CDR2 are LGHDT and YNNKEL (reference sequence). This CDR3 is 15 amino acids long. The CDR3 DNA is TGTGCCAGCAGCCTTCAGACAGGGACTGGAAACACCATATATTTT. Protein: CASSLQTGTGNTIYF.

About this clone itself: This could be a read error, since a much larger clone is one nucleotide away. The sample holds other DNA sequences that translate to the same CDR3. The chain recombines TRBV5-6 with TRBJ1-1; D may be TRBD1 (5 bases). The CDR3 is 13 residues long. CDR1 SGHDT and CDR2 YYEEEE come from the germline V gene. Trimming removed 1 base from V and 1 base from J, with 5 bases in between. The CDR3 region is CASSLRGNTEAFF. The CDR3 coding sequence is TGTGCCAGCAGCTTGAGGGGGAACACTGAAGCTTTCTTT.

In this sample, this clone turned up a few times. The V call is TRBV3-1 (or the pseudogene TRBV3-2), the J call TRBJ2-1; D is perhaps TRBD1 (5 bases). From germline, CDR1 is LGHDT and CDR2 YNNKEL (reference sequence). V was pared by 5 bases and J by 4 bases, with 9 bases between. The length of the CDR3 is 13 residues. CDR3 DNA sequence: TGTGCCAGCAGCAGGACACAATACAATGAGCAGTTCTTC. Encoded protein: CASSRTQYNEQFF.

Written as DNA, the CDR3 is TGTGCCACCGGGACAGGGGATTCACCCCTCCACTTT. It translates to CATGTGDSPLHF. This rearrangement joins TRBV5-4 to TRBJ1-6; 10 nucleotides agree with TRBD1. V lost 9 bases and J lost 8; bases outside the gene matches: 2. CDR3 length equals 12 residues. Germline lookup yields CDR1 SGHNT and CDR2 YYREEE (reference sequence). Filled out from reference TRBV5-4 and TRBJ1-6, the complete variable domain reads ETGVTQSPTHLIKTRGQQVTLRCSSQSGHNTVSWYQQALGQGPQFIFQYYREEENGRGNFPPRFSGLQFPNYSSELNVNALELDDSALYLCATGTGDSPLHFGNGTRLTVT.

J is TRBJ1-6 and V is TRBV2; D unclear. The CDR3 totals 13 residues. Germline CDR1 and CDR2: SNHLY and FYNNEI. Trimming stripped 8 bases from V and 4 bases from J, with 9 bases between. The CDR3 DNA is TGTGCCAGCTCCGAGAATTATAATTCACCCCTCCACTTT. The encoded protein is CASSENYNSPLHF.

The chain uses TRBV18 and TRBJ1-1; D possibly corresponds to TRBD1 (5 bases). The V end lost 0 bases, the J end lost 1 base, and 12 bases lay between the germline ends. The CDR3 consists of 16 residues. Germline V lookup: CDR1 KGHSH, CDR2 LQKENI. CDR3 sequence (DNA): TGTGCCAGCTCACCACCGCAGGGATCGCGGAACACTGAAGCTTTCTTT. This translates into CASSPPQGSRNTEAFF.

In this sample, this clone turned up many times. The CDR3 reads CASSPRGLAGGNEQFF. The CDR3 DNA follows: TGCGCCAGCAGCCCCAGGGGGCTAGCGGGAGGCAATGAGCAGTTCTTC. This chain uses TRBV5-1 with TRBJ2-1; 11 nucleotides agree with TRBD2. The CDR3 sequence is 16 residues long. V lost 4 bases, J lost 6 bases, and 9 bases stayed unmatched. Germline CDR1 and CDR2: SGHRS and YFSETQ.

The chain uses TRBV5-5 and TRBJ1-3, with D unresolved. The V gene lost 1 base and the J gene lost 0 bases, with 8 bases spanning the gap. Per the germline V gene, CDR1 is SGHKS and CDR2 is YYEKEE (reference sequence). The CDR3 extends over 15 amino acids. In nucleotides, the CDR3 is TGTGCCAGCAGCTTGTGGTTGGCCTCTGGAAACACCATATATTTT. It specifies CASSLWLASGNTIYF.

V gene TRBV2 combines with J gene TRBJ2-5; 11 bases are a match to TRBD1. J lost 1 base, V lost 5 bases, and 3 bases had no gene match. From germline, CDR1 is SNHLY and CDR2 FYNNEI. There are 15 residues in the CDR3. The CDR3 protein is CASSRDRGIQETQYF. The DNA for the CDR3 is TGTGCCAGCAGTAGGGACAGGGGGATCCAAGAGACCCAGTACTTC.

This clone appeared a few times. The chain is built from TRBV5-6 and TRBJ1-2; 8 bases agree with TRBD1. The CDR3 extends over 15 amino acids. The V and J ends lost 0 bases and 8 bases, in that order; junction bases with no gene match: 9. Germline V gives CDR1 SGHDT, CDR2 YYEEEE. The CDR3, as DNA: TGTGCCAGCAGCTTGGTGACAGGGGCCCTTGAAGGCTACACCTTC. Protein product: CASSLVTGALEGYTF.

The V call is TRBV7-9, the J call TRBJ2-5, with 12 bases aligning to TRBD2. V shed 1 base, J shed 4 bases, and the junction held 7 bases outside the gene matches. The CDR3 covers 17 residues. The V gene's germline CDR1 is SEHNR and CDR2 FQNEAQ (reference sequence). This CDR3 is CASSLGAASGRGETQYF. For the CDR3, the DNA is TGTGCCAGCAGCTTAGGGGCGGCTAGCGGGAGGGGAGAGACCCAGTACTTC.

J is TRBJ1-2 and V is TRBV6-5, with 9 nucleotides matching TRBD1. The CDR3 is 14 amino acids. Per the germline V gene, CDR1 is MNHEY and CDR2 is SVGAGI. V dropped 8 bases and J dropped 5; count of bases not matched to a gene: 9. CDR3 nucleotide sequence: TGTGCCAGCTCAGGGGAACAGGGGGCATATGGCTACACCTTC. The encoded protein is CASSGEQGAYGYTF.

This sequence joins TRBV3-1 (or the pseudogene TRBV3-2) and TRBJ2-5; 8 nucleotides agree with TRBD2. Germline CDR1 is LGHDT and CDR2 is YNNKEL (reference sequence). The CDR3 is made up of 14 amino acids. Trimming took 5 bases from V and 2 from J; bases not matched to a gene: 4. This CDR3 reads CASSYGTSQETQYF. Written as DNA, the CDR3 is TGTGCCAGCAGCTATGGGACTAGTCAAGAGACCCAGTACTTC.

This clone occurred a few times. The gene calls are TRBV6-5 and TRBJ1-4, with D unresolved. Trimming removed 6 bases at V and 10 bases at J, with 12 bases between. This CDR3 comprises 12 residues. Germline CDR1 is MNHEY and CDR2 is SVGAGI. CDR3 in DNA: TGTGCCAGCAGGGTAGGAGAAGGAAAACTGTTTTTT. This codes for CASRVGEGKLFF.

This rearrangement joins TRBV5-1 to TRBJ2-1, with TRBD1 matching 12 bases. Germline values: CDR1 SGHRS, CDR2 YFSETQ. The CDR3 spans 15 residues. V shed 4 bases, J shed 12 bases, and the junction held 11 bases outside the gene matches. This chain's CDR3 is CASSPGGQGAYGQFF. The CDR3 nucleotides read TGCGCCAGCAGCCCTGGGGGACAGGGGGCCTATGGGCAGTTCTTC.

This clone was counted a single time. The rearrangement joins TRBV7-9 to TRBJ2-7; the D gene is possibly TRBD1 (6 bases). CDR3 length: 15 residues. The germline V gene has CDR1 SEHNR and CDR2 FQNEAQ (reference sequence). V was clipped by 6 bases and J by 0 bases, with 15 bases between them. CDR3 residues: CASSLQGPGSYEQYF. DNA of the CDR3: TGTGCCAGCAGTCTACAGGGCCCTGGCTCCTACGAGCAGTACTTC.

V usage is TRBV6-5 and J usage is TRBJ2-7; 7 positions agree with TRBD1. V lost 10 bases and J lost 4; bases outside the gene matches: 10. The CDR3 is 13 residues long. Germline lookup yields CDR1 MNHEY and CDR2 SVGAGI. The CDR3 reads CATIRDSSYEQYF. CDR3 DNA: TGTGCCACCATCCGGGACAGCAGTTACGAGCAGTACTTC.

This clone appeared a few times. The chain is built from TRBV6-2 or TRBV6-3 and TRBJ1-2; D gene unclear. The CDR3 is made up of 13 amino acids. Germline V lookup: CDR1 MNHEY, CDR2 SVGEGT. Deletions cut 0 bases from V and 6 bases from J, with 8 bases between. Written as DNA, the CDR3 is TGTGCCAGCAGTTACTCGTCGCGAAATGGCTACACCTTC. Its protein product is CASSYSSRNGYTF.

The chain recombines TRBV5-1 with TRBJ2-3, with 8 bases lining up with TRBD2. V lost 2 bases, J lost 6 bases, and 8 bases stayed unmatched. The CDR3 length is 15 residues. Germline CDR1 reads SGHRS; CDR2 reads YFSETQ. CDR3 sequence reads: CASSLPGLGSDTQYF. The CDR3 nucleotides read TGCGCCAGCAGCTTACCGGGACTAGGCTCCGATACGCAGTATTTT.